The 2 T cell receptor beta chains below all came from one sample that was sequenced in a study of blood T cell repertoires in COVID-19. The assay was immunoSEQ multiplex PCR, and TCRdb's table has in-frame clones only and misses some. The sample yields tens of thousands of clones, over 60% seen once. The sequenced material came from peripheral blood. The receptors shown here come from a man in his 60s with COVID-19, enrolled during active disease.

The V gene is TRBV3-1 (or the pseudogene TRBV3-2), the J gene TRBJ2-7, with D possibly matching TRBD2 (6 bases). Germline loops: CDR1 LGHDT, CDR2 YNNKEL (reference sequence). The CDR3 is 14 residues long. Between the trimmed V and J ends, which lost 2 bases and 7 bases, there was a span of 15 bases. The CDR3 reads CASSQNGDSGEQYF. The CDR3 nucleotides read TGTGCCAGCAGCCAAAACGGGGACTCCGGGGAGCAGTACTTC.

This clone was counted a single time. The same CDR3 also results from other DNA sequences found in this sample. The chain links TRBV7-9 to TRBJ2-3; D remains ambiguous. The CDR3 totals 12 residues. The V end was cut by 5 bases, the J end by 6 bases, with 9 bases between. Per germline, CDR1 SEHNR and CDR2 FQNEAQ (reference sequence). CDR3 DNA sequence: TGTGCCAGCAGCCCCGGGTCTGATACGCAGTATTTT. It codes for CASSPGSDTQYF.